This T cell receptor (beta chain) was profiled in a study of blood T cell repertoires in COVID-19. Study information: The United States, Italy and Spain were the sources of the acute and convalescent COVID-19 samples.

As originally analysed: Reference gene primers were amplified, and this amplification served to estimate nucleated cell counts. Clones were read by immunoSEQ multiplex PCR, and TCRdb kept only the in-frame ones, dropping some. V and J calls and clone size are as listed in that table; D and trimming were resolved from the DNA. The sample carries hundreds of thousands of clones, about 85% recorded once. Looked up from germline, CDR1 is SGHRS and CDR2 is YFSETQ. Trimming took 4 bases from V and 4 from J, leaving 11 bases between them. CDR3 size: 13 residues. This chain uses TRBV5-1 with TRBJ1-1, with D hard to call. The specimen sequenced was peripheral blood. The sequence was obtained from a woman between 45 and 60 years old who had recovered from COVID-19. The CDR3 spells CASSPEGFTEAFF. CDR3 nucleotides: TGCGCCAGCAGCCCCGAGGGCTTCACTGAAGCTTTCTTT.